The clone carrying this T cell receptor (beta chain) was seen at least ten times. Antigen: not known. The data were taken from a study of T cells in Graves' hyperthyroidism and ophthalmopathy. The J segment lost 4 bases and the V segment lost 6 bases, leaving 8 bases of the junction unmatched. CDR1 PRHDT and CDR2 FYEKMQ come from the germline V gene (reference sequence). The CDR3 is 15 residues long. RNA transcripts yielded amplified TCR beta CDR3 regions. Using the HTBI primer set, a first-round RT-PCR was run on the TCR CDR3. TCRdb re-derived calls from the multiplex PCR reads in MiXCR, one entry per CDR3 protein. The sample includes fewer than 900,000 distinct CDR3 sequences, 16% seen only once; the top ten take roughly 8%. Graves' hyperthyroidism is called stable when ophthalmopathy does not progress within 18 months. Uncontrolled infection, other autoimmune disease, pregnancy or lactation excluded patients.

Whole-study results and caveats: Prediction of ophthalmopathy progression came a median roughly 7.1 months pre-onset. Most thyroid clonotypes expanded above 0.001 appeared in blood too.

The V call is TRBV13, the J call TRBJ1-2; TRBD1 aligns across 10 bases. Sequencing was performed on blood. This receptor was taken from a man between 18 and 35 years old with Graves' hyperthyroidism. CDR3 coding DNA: TGTGCCAGCAGACGCAGGGACAGGGGCCCCTATGGCTACACCTTC. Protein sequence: CASRRRDRGPYGYTF.